Presented here are 9 T cell receptor beta chains from one specimen sequenced in a study of blood T cell repertoires in COVID-19. Profiling relied on immunoSEQ multiplex PCR, and the TCRdb table lists in-frame clones only, not all of them. The top ten hold 1.5% to 2% of the sample, which has about 200,000 clones, about nine tenths seen once. Source material: peripheral blood. The receptors originated from a man aged 18 to 35 with active or convalescent COVID-19.

The gene calls are TRBV4-2 and TRBJ1-1, with TRBD1 as a possible D gene (5 bases). V was clipped by 0 bases and J by 6 bases, with 17 bases between them. Per germline, CDR1 LGHNA and CDR2 YNFKEQ. The CDR3 length is 16 residues. As DNA, the CDR3 is TGTGCCAGCAGCCAAGATATGGGGCAGAGAACAGCTGAAGCTTTCTTT. It is translated as CASSQDMGQRTAEAFF.

The CDR3 here is CASTPGQGGNQPQHF. CDR3 in DNA: TGTGCCAGTACCCCGGGACAGGGGGGCAATCAGCCCCAGCATTTT. This chain links TRBV19 with TRBJ1-5, with TRBD1 matching 11 bases. V lost 7 bases to trimming and J lost 2 bases; unmatched junction nucleotides: 4. The CDR3 is made up of 15 amino acids. From germline, CDR1 is LNHDA and CDR2 SQIVND (reference sequence).

The chain recombines TRBV21-1 with TRBJ2-3; no DNA check was done on the table's D call, TRBD1. TRBV21-1 is classified as a pseudogene. The CDR3 runs 16 residues. CDR3 in amino acids: CASRGQNEHSTDTQYF. DNA for the CDR3: TGTGCCAGCAGGGGACAGAACGAACACTCCACAGATACGCAGTATTTT.

There are a few counts of this clone. The chain couples TRBV5-1 to TRBJ1-1, with 7 bases identical to TRBD1. V gave up 4 bases and J gave up 4 bases; unmatched junction bases: 16. The CDR3 extends over 17 amino acids. CDR1 is SGHRS and CDR2 is YFSETQ in the germline V gene. This CDR3 is CASSPRAGGLSRTEAFF. The DNA of the CDR3 is TGCGCCAGCAGCCCCCGGGCAGGGGGTCTATCGCGCACTGAAGCTTTCTTT.

This chain joins TRBV30 and TRBJ1-6, with D maybe TRBD1 (5 bases). V was shortened by 4 bases and J by 0 bases, with 13 bases between the two germline ends. This CDR3 has 16 residues. The germline V gene has CDR1 GTSNPN and CDR2 SVGIG (reference sequence). CDR3 region: CAWTRGGSSYNSPLHF. CDR3 DNA sequence: TGTGCCTGGACGCGGGGGGGGAGCTCCTATAATTCACCCCTCCACTTT.

The chain uses TRBV2 and TRBJ1-2; 9 nucleotides match TRBD1. CDR3 length: 14 amino acids. Germline V lookup: CDR1 SNHLY, CDR2 FYNNEI. V lost 6 bases to trimming and J lost 4 bases; unmatched junction nucleotides: 6. This CDR3 reads CASSPETGGYGYTF. The DNA of the CDR3 is TGTGCCAGCAGCCCTGAGACAGGGGGCTATGGCTACACCTTC.

The chain couples TRBV5-1 to TRBJ1-6, with D possibly being TRBD1 (6 bases). V lost 7 bases, J lost 10 bases, and 18 bases lay in between. Germline V gives CDR1 SGHRS, CDR2 YFSETQ. The CDR3 contains 14 residues. For the CDR3, the DNA is TGCGCCAGCGGAAGGACAGAGACGGGGTCACCCCTCCACTTT. Translation gives CASGRTETGSPLHF.

J is TRBJ1-1 and V is TRBV29-1; 9 bases line up with TRBD1. The V gene end was trimmed by 5 bases and the J gene end by 3 bases; junction bases not matched to a gene: 7. Germline CDR1 is SQVTM and CDR2 is ANQGSEA. The CDR3 extends over 14 amino acids. CDR3 bases: TGCAGCGTTAAAAGGACAGGGGTCGACACTGAAGCTTTCTTT. It translates to CSVKRTGVDTEAFF.

This chain's CDR3 is CASSPATGKAGNTIYF. The CDR3 DNA follows: TGTGCCAGCAGCCCCGCCACAGGTAAAGCTGGAAACACCATATATTTT. The rearrangement uses TRBV4-2 and TRBJ1-3, with D maybe TRBD1 (5 bases). V was cut by 4 bases and J by 2 bases, with 15 bases left in between. Germline CDR1 reads LGHNA; CDR2 reads YNFKEQ. The CDR3 totals 16 residues.